The present entry profiles one TCR beta chain with its context. Trimming left V 8 bases short and J 2 bases short, with 15 bases between. Per germline, CDR1 MNHEY and CDR2 SVGAGI. The CDR3 extends over 14 amino acids. Profiled with immunoSEQ multiplex PCR; TCRdb holds only in-frame clones, not every one. The table shows around 170,000 clones, with approximately 88% occurring only once. This sample stems from a study of blood T cell repertoires in COVID-19. The sample taken for sequencing was peripheral blood. The V call is TRBV6-5, the J call TRBJ1-1, with D possibly TRBD1 on 6 matching bases. The TCR originated in a woman aged 55-69 years with acute or convalescent COVID-19. CDR3 region: CASPPTGLNTEAFF. The CDR3 DNA reads as TGTGCCAGCCCCCCTACAGGGTTAAACACTGAAGCTTTCTTT.